The 18 T cell receptor beta chains listed next were all sequenced from one sample in a study of identical twins (TCRdb year 2016). The method behind the library was 5' RACE. Sequencing was performed on an Illumina HiSeq 2000. TCRdb trimmed the raw reads at Q25, called clones with MiXCR and kept productive beta chains. Rows with one shared CDR3 protein collapse into an entry with the most common genes and DNA. This sample is represented by 700,000 to 950,000 distinct CDR3 sequences; approximately 13% of them were singletons. Jointly, the top ten make up roughly 1.6% of the sample. This sample was shared with a second study, whose subject was yellow fever vaccine responses in identical twins.

Sequencing input: PBMCs. The receptors here all came from a woman aged 18-29 years in good health.

Only a few counts were recorded for this clonotype. This chain uses TRBV7-3 with TRBJ2-1, with D maybe TRBD2 (6 bases). This CDR3 contains 16 residues. Trimming left V 1 base short and J 0 bases short, with 10 bases between. Germline values: CDR1 SGHTA, CDR2 FQGTGA. CDR3 DNA: TGTGCCAGCAGCTTAATCGGGGGAGGCTCCTACAATGAGCAGTTCTTC. This gives the protein CASSLIGGGSYNEQFF.

The chain uses TRBV5-1 and TRBJ2-7; 9 bases fit TRBD1. Germline trimming cut 2 bases from V and 3 bases from J; bases unmatched to any gene: 12. The CDR3 consists of 17 residues. The V gene's germline CDR1 is SGHRS and CDR2 YFSETQ. The chain's CDR3 is CASSFPHRGLGDYEQYV. The CDR3 DNA is TGCGCCAGCAGCTTTCCCCACAGGGGGCTTGGGGACTACGAGCAGTACGTC.

This clonotype was counted at least ten times. The chain couples TRBV28 to TRBJ2-1; the D is unclear. Trimming took off 4 bases at V and 8 bases at J, with 18 bases between the two ends. Germline CDR1 is MDHEN and CDR2 is SYDVKM. The CDR3 extends over 15 amino acids. The DNA for the CDR3 is TGTGCCAGCAGTTCCGTGGGCCCAGCTGGGGATGAGCAGTTCTTC. Its protein product is CASSSVGPAGDEQFF. The full variable domain, in which reference TRBV28 and TRBJ2-1 provide the parts outside the CDR3, is DVKVTQSSRYLVKRTGEKVFLECVQDMDHENMFWYRQDPGLGLRLIYFSYDVKMKEKGDIPEGYSVSREKKERFSLILESASTNQTSMYLCASSSVGPAGDEQFFGPGTRLTVL.

This clonotype was seen ten or more times. This chain connects TRBV10-2 to TRBJ1-1, with TRBD1 matching 8 bases. Germline V gives CDR1 WSHSY, CDR2 SAAADI. The CDR3 sequence is 13 residues long. The V gene end was trimmed by 10 bases and the J gene end by 2 bases; junction bases not matched to a gene: 6. The CDR3 region has the DNA TGCGCCATCGCGGACAGGGATAACACTGAAGCTTTCTTT. It codes for CAIADRDNTEAFF.

This clonotype came up a few times. In DNA form, the CDR3 reads TGTGCCAGCACCCTCCGACTAGCGGGGTGGGCGCAGTATTTT. Translated, it gives CASTLRLAGWAQYF. This chain connects TRBV12-3 or TRBV12-4 to TRBJ2-3; 11 bases match TRBD2. The CDR3 spans 14 residues. V lost 7 bases to trimming and J lost 10 bases; unmatched junction nucleotides: 10.

The chain couples TRBV7-6 to TRBJ2-3; weak D call: TRBD1 (5 bases). V was pared by 5 bases and J by 3 bases, with 12 bases between. Germline-derived CDR1 and CDR2 are SGHVS and FNYEAQ. The CDR3 covers 14 residues. The CDR3 spells CASSRTTGTDTQYF. CDR3 coding DNA: TGTGCCAGCAGCCGGACAACCGGAACAGATACGCAGTATTTT.

This clonotype was seen a few times. This sequence joins TRBV15 and TRBJ1-1; D possibly corresponds to TRBD1 (5 bases). Trimming left V 5 bases short and J 4 bases short, with 17 bases between. In germline, CDR1 is LNHNV, CDR2 YYDKDF (reference sequence). The CDR3 loop spans 15 amino acids. The CDR3 protein is CATSGLGGRGTEAFF. The CDR3, as DNA: TGTGCCACCAGCGGCTTGGGGGGTCGGGGCACTGAAGCTTTCTTT.

This clonotype was picked up a small number of times. The chain recombines TRBV6-4 with TRBJ2-7; either TRBD1 or TRBD2 may fit D (5 bases each). V gave up 2 bases and J gave up 8 bases, with 10 bases separating them. This CDR3 has 12 amino acids. Germline V CDR1 and CDR2: MRHNA, SNTAGT. The chain's CDR3 is CASSDGKGQQYF. CDR3 nucleotide sequence: TGTGCCAGCAGTGACGGGAAGGGACAGCAGTACTTC.

J is TRBJ2-3 and V is TRBV5-1; D perhaps matches TRBD1 (5 bases). Germline lookup yields CDR1 SGHRS and CDR2 YFSETQ. There are 15 residues in the CDR3. Trimming took off 0 bases at V and 2 bases at J, with 10 bases between the two ends. CDR3 sequence reads: CASSLDQGVTDTQYF. The CDR3 DNA follows: TGCGCCAGCAGCTTGGACCAGGGTGTCACAGATACGCAGTATTTT. The full variable domain, with the rest looked up from reference TRBV5-1 and TRBJ2-3, is KAGVTQTPRYLIKTRGQQVTLSCSPISGHRSVSWYQQTPGQGLQFLFEYFSETQRNKGNFPGRFSGRQFSNSRSEMNVSTLELGDSALYLCASSLDQGVTDTQYFGPGTRLTVL.

In regard to this clonotype: This may be a read error: a much more frequent sequence differs by one nucleotide. This chain connects TRBV20-1 to TRBJ2-1; no clear D. This CDR3 is 11 amino acids long. Germline CDR1 is DFQATT and CDR2 is SNEGSKA (reference sequence). DNA of the CDR3: TGCAGTGCTAGAGATCCCAATAAGCAGTTCTTC. This encodes CSARDPNKQFF.

V usage is TRBV20-1 and J usage is TRBJ2-3; D possibly corresponds to TRBD2 (6 bases). Germline V gene sequence: CDR1 DFQATT, CDR2 SNEGSKA (reference sequence). This CDR3 contains 13 residues. With 2 bases removed from V and 0 bases from J, the gap between germline ends came to 6 bases. The CDR3 loop reads CSARSGSTDTQYF. CDR3 nucleotide sequence: TGCAGTGCTAGAAGCGGGAGCACAGATACGCAGTATTTT.

The chain uses TRBV5-4 and TRBJ2-3; D might be TRBD1 (6 bases). Germline assignment: CDR1 SGHNT and CDR2 YYREEE (reference sequence). CDR3 size: 14 residues. Trimming pared 5 bases from V and 4 bases from J, leaving 14 bases between. The CDR3 sequence: CASRQQGWADTQYF. The CDR3 region has the DNA TGTGCCAGCAGGCAACAGGGTTGGGCAGATACGCAGTATTTT.

This clonotype was seen more than once but under ten times. The gene calls are TRBV12-3 or TRBV12-4 and TRBJ2-7; a weak D match, TRBD1 (6 bases). Trimming cost V 6 bases and J 3 bases, with 24 bases left between them. This CDR3 spans 17 amino acids. The chain's CDR3 is CASSTWLDRGTFYEQYF. The CDR3 DNA is TGTGCCAGCAGCACCTGGCTGGACAGAGGGACGTTCTACGAGCAGTACTTC.

The rearrangement uses TRBV14 and TRBJ2-5; D uncertain. Germline CDR1 and CDR2: SGHDN and FVKESK. Deletions cut 1 base from V and 2 bases from J, with 8 bases between. The CDR3 runs to 14 residues. The chain's CDR3 is CASSQGAWQETQYF. The CDR3 nucleotides are TGTGCCAGCAGCCAAGGTGCCTGGCAAGAGACCCAGTACTTC.

The rearrangement links TRBV3-1 to TRBJ1-2; the match to TRBD1 covers 9 bases. Germline-derived CDR1 and CDR2 are LGHDT and YNNKEL (reference sequence). This CDR3 region has 17 residues. The trim removed 4 bases at V and 4 bases at J, leaving 13 bases unmatched. CDR3: CASSPLAGQGFGYGYTF. CDR3 DNA sequence: TGTGCCAGCAGCCCCCTGGCGGGACAGGGTTTTGGCTATGGCTACACCTTC.

The chain combines TRBV9 with TRBJ2-5; D is possibly TRBD2 (5 bases). In germline, CDR1 is SGDLS, CDR2 YYNGEE. This CDR3 comprises 16 residues. V dropped 0 bases and J dropped 3 bases, with 15 bases sitting between them. CDR3 in amino acids: CASSVGGLAQKETQYF. The CDR3 nucleotides read TGTGCCAGCAGCGTAGGGGGTCTAGCACAAAAAGAGACCCAGTACTTC.

The chain has TRBV12-3 or TRBV12-4 and TRBJ2-3; D might be TRBD1 (6 bases). The V end was cut by 5 bases, the J end by 6 bases, with 21 bases between. The CDR3 runs 16 residues. CDR3 amino acids: CASSAFYGQNFDTQYF. CDR3 coding DNA: TGTGCCAGCAGTGCCTTTTATGGACAGAATTTCGATACGCAGTATTTT.

This clonotype was seen a few times. CDR3: CASSAGTGGRKTQYF. The DNA for the CDR3 is TGTGCCAGCAGCGCTGGGACAGGGGGTAGAAAGACCCAGTACTTC. J is TRBJ2-5 and V is TRBV7-7; 11 bases map to TRBD1. In germline, CDR1 is SSHAT, CDR2 FNYEAQ (reference sequence). V gave up 5 bases and J gave up 6 bases; unmatched junction bases: 8. CDR3 length equals 15 residues.